The entry below describes one T cell receptor (beta chain). Its specificity is unknown. The CDR3 covers 15 residues. Trimming pared 7 bases from V and 5 bases from J, leaving 20 bases between. Germline CDR1 is MDHEN and CDR2 is SYDVKM. The data were produced by immunoSEQ multiplex PCR, yet TCRdb's version contains in-frame clones alone and is incomplete. This sample has approximately 140,000 clones; approximately 93% occur once, and the top ten carry around 0.9%. The sample comes from a study of T cell responses to AZD1222 COVID-19 vaccine. General study points: Unmutated regions of variants are reportedly targeted by nearly half of spike-specific TCRs. Repertoire sampling occurred only after the peak T cell response.

The specimen comprised peripheral blood, sampled on day 0 of MenACWY control vaccination. The clonotype originates from an adult in good health. The V gene is TRBV28, the J gene TRBJ1-2; a weak D match, TRBD1 (5 bases). CDR3 nucleotide sequence: TGTGCCAGCACCGACTTGACAGCGGCGGAGTATGGCTACACCTTC. Protein: CASTDLTAAEYGYTF.